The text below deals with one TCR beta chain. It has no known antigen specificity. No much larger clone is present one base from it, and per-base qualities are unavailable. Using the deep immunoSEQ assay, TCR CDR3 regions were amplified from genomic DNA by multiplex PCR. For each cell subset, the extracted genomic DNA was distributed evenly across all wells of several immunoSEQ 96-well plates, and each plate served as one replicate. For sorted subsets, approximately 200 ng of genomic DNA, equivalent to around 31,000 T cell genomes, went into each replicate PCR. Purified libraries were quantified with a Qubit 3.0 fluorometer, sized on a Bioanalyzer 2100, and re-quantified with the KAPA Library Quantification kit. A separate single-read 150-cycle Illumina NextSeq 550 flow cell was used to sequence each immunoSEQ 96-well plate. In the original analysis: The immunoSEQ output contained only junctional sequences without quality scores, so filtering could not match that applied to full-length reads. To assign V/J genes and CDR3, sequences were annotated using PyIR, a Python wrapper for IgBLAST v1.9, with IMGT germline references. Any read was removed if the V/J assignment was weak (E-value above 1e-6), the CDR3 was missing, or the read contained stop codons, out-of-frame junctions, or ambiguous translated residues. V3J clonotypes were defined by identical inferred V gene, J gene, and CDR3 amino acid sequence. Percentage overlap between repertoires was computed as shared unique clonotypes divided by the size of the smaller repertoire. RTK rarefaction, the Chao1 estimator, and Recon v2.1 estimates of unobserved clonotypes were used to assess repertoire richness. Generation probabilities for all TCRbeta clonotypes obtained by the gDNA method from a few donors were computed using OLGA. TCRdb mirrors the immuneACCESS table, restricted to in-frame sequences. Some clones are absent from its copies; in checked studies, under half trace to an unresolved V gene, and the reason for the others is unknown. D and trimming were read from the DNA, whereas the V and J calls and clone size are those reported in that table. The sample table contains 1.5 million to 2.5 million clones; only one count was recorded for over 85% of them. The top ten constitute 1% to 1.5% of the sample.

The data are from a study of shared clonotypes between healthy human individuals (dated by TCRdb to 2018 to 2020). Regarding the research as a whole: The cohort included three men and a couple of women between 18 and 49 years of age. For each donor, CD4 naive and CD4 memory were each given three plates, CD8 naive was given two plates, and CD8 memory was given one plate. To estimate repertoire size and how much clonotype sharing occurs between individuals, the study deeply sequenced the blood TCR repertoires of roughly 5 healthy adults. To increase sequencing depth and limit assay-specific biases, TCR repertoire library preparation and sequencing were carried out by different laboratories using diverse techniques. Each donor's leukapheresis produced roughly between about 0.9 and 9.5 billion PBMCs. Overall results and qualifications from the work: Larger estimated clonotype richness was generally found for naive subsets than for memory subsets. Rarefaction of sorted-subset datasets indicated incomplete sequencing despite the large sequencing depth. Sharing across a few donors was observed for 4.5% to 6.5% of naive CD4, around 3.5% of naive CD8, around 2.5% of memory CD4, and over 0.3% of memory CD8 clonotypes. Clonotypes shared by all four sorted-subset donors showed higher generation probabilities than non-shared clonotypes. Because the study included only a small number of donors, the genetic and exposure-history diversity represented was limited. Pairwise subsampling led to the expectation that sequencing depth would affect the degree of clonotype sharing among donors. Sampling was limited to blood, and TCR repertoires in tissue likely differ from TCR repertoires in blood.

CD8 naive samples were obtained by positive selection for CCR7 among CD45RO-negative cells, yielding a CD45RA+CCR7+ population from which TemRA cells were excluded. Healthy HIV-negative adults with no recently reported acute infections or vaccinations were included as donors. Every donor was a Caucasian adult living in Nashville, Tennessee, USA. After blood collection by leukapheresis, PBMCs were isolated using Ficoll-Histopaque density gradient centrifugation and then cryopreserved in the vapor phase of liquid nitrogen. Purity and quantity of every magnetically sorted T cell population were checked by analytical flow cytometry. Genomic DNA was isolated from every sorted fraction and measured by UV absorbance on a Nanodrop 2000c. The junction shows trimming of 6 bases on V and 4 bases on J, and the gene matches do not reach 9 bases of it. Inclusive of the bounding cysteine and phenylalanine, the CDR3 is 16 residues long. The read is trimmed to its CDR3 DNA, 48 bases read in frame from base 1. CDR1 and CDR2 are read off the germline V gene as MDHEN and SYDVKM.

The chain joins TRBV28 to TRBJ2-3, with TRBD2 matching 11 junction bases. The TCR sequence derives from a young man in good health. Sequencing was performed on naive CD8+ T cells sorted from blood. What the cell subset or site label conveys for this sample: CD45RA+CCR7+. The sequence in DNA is TGTGCCAGCAGCCTCGTAGCGGGGGGGCTGGCAGATACGCAGTATTTT. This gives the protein CASSLVAGGLADTQYF.